The 25 T cell receptor beta chains below all came from one sample that was sequenced in a study of metastatic and nonmetastatic thyroid tumors. MiXCR re-clonotyped the PCR reads for TCRdb. Of under 30,000 clones listed, roughly 4% are singletons. Patients had received no treatment of any kind before thyroid surgery. The sequencing input was blood. The receptor source for this set is a female donor with papillary thyroid cancer or a benign thyroid nodule (not recorded which). Some clones in this sample may be carry-over from other donors' samples.

This clone was detected ten times or more. This chain uses TRBV20-1 with TRBJ1-2; D unresolved. The CDR3 covers 10 residues. The V and J ends lost 6 bases and 2 bases respectively, with 4 bases between them. Germline V lookup: CDR1 DFQATT, CDR2 SNEGSKA (reference sequence). CDR3 coding DNA: TGCAGTGCGGAGAACTATGGCTACACCTTC. Translating gives CSAENYGYTF.

This clone occurred many times. V and J are TRBV5-1 and TRBJ2-5; 10 nucleotides agree with TRBD2. Germline loops: CDR1 SGHRS, CDR2 YFSETQ. This CDR3 contains 16 residues. After removal of 4 bases from V and 5 bases from J, the junction contained 11 bases not matched to a gene. The CDR3 DNA reads TGCGCCAGCAGCGGGACACTAGCGGGAATAGTGGAGACCCAGTACTTC. Its translation is CASSGTLAGIVETQYF.

This clone was seen many times. The chain joins TRBV5-1 to TRBJ2-3; D gene uncertain. In germline, CDR1 is SGHRS, CDR2 YFSETQ. The CDR3 is made up of 15 amino acids. Trimming cost V 3 bases and J 6 bases, with 17 bases left between them. The CDR3 sequence is CASSSSPIQKDTQYF. The CDR3 DNA reads TGCGCCAGCAGCTCCTCCCCCATTCAAAAGGATACGCAGTATTTT.

The chain couples TRBV27 to TRBJ1-2, with D possibly matching TRBD1 (6 bases). Germline lookup yields CDR1 MNHEY and CDR2 SMNVEV (reference sequence). This CDR3 has 14 amino acids. Trimming pared 2 bases from V and 6 bases from J, leaving 13 bases between. The CDR3, as DNA: TGTGCCAGCAGTTTAGGCGACAGGTTAAATGGCTACACCTTC. Protein sequence: CASSLGDRLNGYTF.

The sample holds many counts of this clone. The CDR3: CAWSVFRMNTEAFF. As DNA, the CDR3 is TGTGCCTGGAGTGTGTTCAGAATGAACACTGAAGCTTTCTTT. The chain employs TRBV30 and TRBJ1-1; D is uncertain. CDR3 size: 14 residues. Between the trimmed V and J ends, which lost 0 bases and 0 bases, there was a span of 8 bases. CDR1 and CDR2 (germline): GTSNPN, SVGIG (reference sequence).

The chain carries TRBV20-1 and TRBJ1-4; D call uncertain. Deletions cut 6 bases from V and 8 bases from J, with 16 bases between. CDR1 and CDR2 (germline): DFQATT, SNEGSKA (reference sequence). The CDR3 is 13 amino acids. CDR3 coding DNA: TGCAGTGCCCAAACGGAGGATAGGGAAAAACTGTTTTTT. Translation gives CSAQTEDREKLFF.

This clone was recorded at least ten times. The chain employs TRBV11-3 and TRBJ2-4; D not certain. Germline-derived CDR1 and CDR2 are SGHNT and YENEEA. The CDR3 runs to 13 residues. Trimming took 6 bases from V and 0 from J, leaving 6 bases between them. The CDR3 sequence is CASSHLAKNIQYF. Written as DNA, the CDR3 is TGTGCCAGCAGTCATTTAGCCAAAAACATTCAGTACTTC.

The chain recombines TRBV20-1 with TRBJ2-7; D may be TRBD2 (6 bases). The ends were cut back, 2 bases at V and 4 bases at J, with 12 bases in the middle. This CDR3 spans 13 amino acids. The germline gives CDR1 DFQATT, CDR2 SNEGSKA (reference sequence). The CDR3, as DNA: TGCAGTGCTAGAACCCTTCGGGGGTACGAGCAGTACTTC. Translated: CSARTLRGYEQYF.

This clone was counted many times. It may be a read error: a sequence one base away is much more abundant. The chain links TRBV30 to TRBJ2-1; the D gene is possibly TRBD2 (5 bases). The CDR3 contains 15 residues. Germline V gene data show CDR1 as GTSNPN and CDR2 as SVGIG (reference sequence). DNA for the CDR3: TGTGCCTGGAGTGGCGGACTGAAATCCTCCAATGAGCAGTTCTTC. Protein sequence: CAWSGGLKSSNEQFF.

This clone was counted many times. The chain recombines TRBV18 with TRBJ1-2; possible D gene TRBD1, 5 bases. The CDR3 consists of 13 residues. CDR1 and CDR2 from the germline V gene are KGHSH and LQKENI. V was cut by 2 bases and J by 2 bases, with 6 bases left in between. CDR3: CASSPGANYGYTF. The CDR3 DNA sequence: TGTGCCAGCTCACCAGGGGCCAACTATGGCTACACCTTC.

The chain carries TRBV6-1 and TRBJ2-7; tentatively, D is TRBD1 (5 bases). CDR1 MNHNS and CDR2 SASEGT come from the germline V gene. V was trimmed by 7 bases and J by 3 bases, leaving 13 bases between them. CDR3 length equals 13 residues. CDR3 in amino acids: CASTRSRGYEQYF. The CDR3 DNA reads as TGTGCCAGCACTAGAAGTAGGGGCTACGAGCAGTACTTC.

The rearrangement joins TRBV20-1 to TRBJ2-2; D might be TRBD1 (7 bases). The V gene's germline CDR1 is DFQATT and CDR2 SNEGSKA (reference sequence). The germline V and J ends were trimmed by 4 bases and 1 base, with 10 bases remaining between them. The CDR3 loop spans 14 amino acids. The CDR3 DNA sequence: TGCAGTGCTACCCAGGGGGGGAACACCGGGGAGCTGTTTTTT. Translated, it gives CSATQGGNTGELFF.

This chain connects TRBV24-1 to TRBJ2-7; 8 bases align to TRBD1. CDR3 length: 13 residues. From germline, CDR1 is KGHDR and CDR2 SFDVKD. V dropped 4 bases and J dropped 7; count of bases not matched to a gene: 5. CDR3 DNA: TGTGCCACCAGTGAAGGACAGGGTTCGGAGCAGTACTTC. The encoded protein is CATSEGQGSEQYF.

The chain has TRBV20-1 and TRBJ2-1, with D unclear. V was clipped by 1 base and J by 9 bases, with 13 bases between them. CDR1 is DFQATT and CDR2 is SNEGSKA in the germline V gene (reference sequence). The CDR3 runs 13 residues. The CDR3 DNA is TGCAGTGCTAGAGTTCTGCAAGGTGGTGAGCAGTTCTTC. It yields the protein CSARVLQGGEQFF.

This clone was seen at least ten times. Other DNA variants within this sample encode the same CDR3. This chain uses TRBV24-1 with TRBJ2-1; D uncertain. Looked up from germline, CDR1 is KGHDR and CDR2 is SFDVKD. The CDR3 is 13 residues long. V shed 3 bases and J shed 8 bases, with 10 bases lying between them. CDR3 loop: CATSDPPVDEQFF. The DNA of the CDR3 is TGTGCCACCAGTGATCCCCCTGTCGATGAGCAGTTCTTC.

This clone ranks as medium-sized. V is TRBV19 and J is TRBJ1-1, with D uncertain. The germline gives CDR1 LNHDA, CDR2 SQIVND (reference sequence). The CDR3 is 13 amino acids. Trimming removed 5 bases at V and 3 bases at J, with 10 bases between. CDR3 residues: CASSYRRDTEAFF. As DNA, the CDR3 is TGTGCCAGTAGTTATCGACGGGACACTGAAGCTTTCTTT.

This clone was detected ten times or more. The V and J genes are TRBV2 and TRBJ1-4; a possible D gene is TRBD1 (6 bases). V lost 5 bases to trimming and J lost 5 bases, with 12 bases between them. Germline CDR1 reads SNHLY; CDR2 reads FYNNEI. The CDR3 is 14 amino acids. CDR3 sequence (DNA): TGTGCCAGCAGTTCTAGGGGGGTGAATGAAAAACTGTTTTTT. Translating it yields CASSSRGVNEKLFF.

The chain carries TRBV12-3 or TRBV12-4 and TRBJ1-1, with no clear D. The CDR3 runs to 10 residues. V was clipped by 6 bases and J by 12 bases, with 11 bases between them. The CDR3 DNA reads as TGTGCCAGCAGCGGTGTGGGGTCTTTCTTT. Protein: CASSGVGSFF.

This clone was recorded at least ten times. V gene TRBV12-3 or TRBV12-4 combines with J gene TRBJ2-2, with D possibly TRBD2 on 6 matching bases. V lost 7 bases and J lost 1, with 13 bases in between. The CDR3 consists of 15 residues. This CDR3 is CASTLAGRNTGELFF. The CDR3 bases are TGTGCCAGCACCTTAGCCGGGAGGAACACCGGGGAGCTGTTTTTT.

This clone is labeled as medium-sized (0.01 to 0.1%). In nucleotides, the CDR3 is TGTGCCAGCAGTCTCCGGACAGGGCCAGGGGGGGATACGCAGTATTTT. Translated: CASSLRTGPGGDTQYF. The chain is built from TRBV12-3 or TRBV12-4 and TRBJ2-3; 8 nucleotides line up with TRBD1. The CDR3 runs to 16 residues. Trimming cost V 5 bases and J 6 bases; bases outside gene matches: 13.

This chain joins TRBV28 and TRBJ2-2; D is tentatively TRBD1 or TRBD2 (5 bases each). Trimming took off 5 bases at V and 7 bases at J, with 14 bases between the two ends. The CDR3 contains 14 residues. Germline-derived CDR1 and CDR2 are MDHEN and SYDVKM. In DNA form, the CDR3 reads TGTGCCAGCAGTCGTGAGGGGTGGGACGGGGAGCTGTTTTTT. Its protein product is CASSREGWDGELFF. The complete variable domain, with remaining parts taken from reference TRBV28 and TRBJ2-2, reads DVKVTQSSRYLVKRTGEKVFLECVQDMDHENMFWYRQDPGLGLRLIYFSYDVKMKEKGDIPEGYSVSREKKERFSLILESASTNQTSMYLCASSREGWDGELFFGEGSRLTVL.

There are many counts of this clone. CDR3 DNA sequence: TGCAGCGTTGAGAGGACAGGGGATGCCGGGGAGCTGTTTTTT. Amino acids: CSVERTGDAGELFF. V gene TRBV29-1 combines with J gene TRBJ2-2; TRBD1 matches at 9 bases. CDR3 length: 14 residues. Germline CDR1 SQVTM, CDR2 ANQGSEA. Trimming took 3 bases from V and 6 from J; bases not matched to a gene: 5.

Many counts were recorded for this clone. The chain uses TRBV6-2 or TRBV6-3 and TRBJ1-1; D might be TRBD1 (5 bases). The CDR3 sequence is 11 residues long. The ends were cut back, 5 bases at V and 8 bases at J, with 9 bases in the middle. Germline V CDR1 and CDR2: MNHEY, SVGEGT. The CDR3 DNA follows: TGTGCCAGCAGTACTCACAGGGAAGCTTTCTTT. As protein: CASSTHREAFF.

The sample holds a few counts of this clone. Here the CDR3 DNA reads TGTGCCAGCAGCCAAGGCCCGGGACAGGAACACTATGGCTACACCTTC. It specifies CASSQGPGQEHYGYTF. V and J are TRBV3-1 and TRBJ1-2; 8 nucleotides match TRBD1. Unmatched junction bases numbered 7, after V lost 1 base and J lost 3 bases. The CDR3 runs to 16 residues. In germline, CDR1 is LGHDT, CDR2 YNNKEL (reference sequence).

The J gene is TRBJ2-1, the V gene TRBV6-1; 9 bases agree with TRBD2. Germline loops: CDR1 MNHNS, CDR2 SASEGT. With 2 bases clipped from V and 3 bases from J, the junction kept 5 bases outside the gene matches. This CDR3 has 16 amino acids. CDR3 nucleotides: TGTGCCAGCAGTGAAAGGGCTAGCGGGGACTACAATGAGCAGTTCTTC. Translation gives CASSERASGDYNEQFF.